This T cell receptor beta chain was observed in a study of cytomegalovirus exposure and HLA in healthy donors. Study information: The Caucasian-associated ancestry cluster contained 65% to 85% of the approximately 420 genotyped donors.

This clone was seen only once. The antigen is undetermined. The CDR3 spans 13 residues. The V gene lost 3 bases and the J gene lost 1 base, with 7 bases spanning the gap. Germline lookup yields CDR1 SNHLY and CDR2 FYNNEI. Overall study findings and caveats: Reports described diagnosis of cytomegalovirus status by the classifier as highly specific and sensitive.

PCR amplification relied on 60 Vbeta primers (plus 13 Jbeta primers). The repertoire was sequenced with immunoSEQ multiplex PCR; TCRdb's copy has only in-frame clones and lacks some. Of 150,000 to 200,000 clones listed, 65% to 80% are singletons. The sample taken for sequencing was PBMCs. The chain employs TRBV2 and TRBJ2-7, with a tentative D call TRBD1 (6 bases). The clonotype was recovered from a man in his forties in good health and CMV-seronegative. This chain's CDR3 is CASSDQGSYEQYF. Written as DNA, the CDR3 is TGTGCCAGCAGTGATCAGGGGTCCTACGAGCAGTACTTC.